These 24 T cell receptor beta chains were all obtained from the same sample, sequenced in a study of blood T cell repertoires in COVID-19. Repertoires were generated with immunoSEQ multiplex PCR, while TCRdb's copy carries only in-frame clones and drops some. Found here are some 150,000 clones, more than 85% of them singletons; the top ten hold less than 1.5%. Sequencing input: PBMCs or T cells enriched from blood (not recorded which). The receptor set was obtained from a human donor with acute COVID-19. The donor label of this sample is uncertain.

The V call is TRBV11-2, the J call TRBJ1-6; 10 bases are shared with TRBD1. Germline V gene data show CDR1 as SGHAT and CDR2 as FQNNGV. The CDR3 is made up of 14 amino acids. Unmatched junction bases numbered 2, after V lost 2 bases and J lost 10 bases. The CDR3 nucleotides read TGTGCCAGCAGCTTATGGACAGGGGGATCACCCCTCCACTTT. It encodes CASSLWTGGSPLHF. The full variable domain, completed using reference TRBV11-2 and TRBJ1-6, is EAGVAQSPRYKIIEKRQSVAFWCNPISGHATLYWYQQILGQGPKLLIQFQNNGVVDDSQLPKDRFSAERLKGVDSTLKIQPAKLEDSAVYLCASSLWTGGSPLHFGNGTRLTVT.

The genes are TRBV6-1 and TRBJ1-2; tentatively, D is TRBD1 (6 bases). Germline loops: CDR1 MNHNS, CDR2 SASEGT. V shed 4 bases and J shed 0 bases, with 21 bases lying between them. The CDR3 has 18 amino acids. This CDR3 reads CASSGGSGVPLPNYGYTF. The CDR3 DNA follows: TGTGCCAGCAGTGGAGGCTCAGGGGTACCTCTTCCTAACTATGGCTACACCTTC.

The genes are TRBV4-1 and TRBJ2-2, with 9 bases identical to TRBD2. Germline V lookup: CDR1 MGHRA, CDR2 YSYEKL. The CDR3 is 17 residues long. Trimming removed 3 bases from V and 3 bases from J; junction bases left unmatched: 8. The CDR3 region is CASSQALAGLHTGELFF. The CDR3 nucleotides are TGCGCCAGCAGCCAGGCCCTAGCGGGGTTACACACCGGGGAGCTGTTTTTT.

The gene calls are TRBV30 and TRBJ2-1; 8 nucleotides line up with TRBD2. The CDR3 runs 18 residues. V shed 2 bases and J 7 bases; nucleotides not matched to a gene: 19. The germline V gene encodes CDR1 GTSNPN and CDR2 SVGIG (reference sequence). The CDR3 protein is CAWSPEYPSAGGGNEQFF. In nucleotides, the CDR3 is TGTGCCTGGAGTCCCGAATACCCTAGCGCGGGGGGCGGGAATGAGCAGTTCTTC.

V is TRBV6-5 and J is TRBJ2-7, with D maybe TRBD2 (6 bases). Trimming took 2 bases from V and 1 from J, leaving 6 bases between them. Germline V CDR1 and CDR2: MNHEY, SVGAGI. The CDR3 totals 13 residues. The CDR3 loop is CASSYGGSYEQYF. The CDR3, as DNA: TGTGCCAGCAGTTACGGGGGGTCCTACGAGCAGTACTTC.

The sample holds a few counts of this clone. The chain links TRBV12-5 to TRBJ1-2; D is unclear. The CDR3 runs to 14 residues. Trimming cost V 5 bases and J 5 bases, with 15 bases left between them. CDR1 and CDR2 from the germline V gene are LGHNT and FRNRAP. CDR3 region: CASGPSGRSYGYTF. DNA for the CDR3: TGTGCTAGTGGTCCTAGTGGCAGATCTTATGGCTACACCTTC.

The V call is TRBV7-2, the J call TRBJ1-1; 7 nucleotides agree with TRBD1. The CDR3 consists of 14 residues. The V gene's germline CDR1 is SGHTA and CDR2 FQGNSA. Trimming at V came to 0 bases and at J to 4 bases, leaving 2 bases not matched to a gene. CDR3 sequence reads: CASSLAQGSTEAFF. As DNA, the CDR3 is TGTGCCAGCAGCTTAGCACAGGGGAGCACTGAAGCTTTCTTT.

The chain recombines TRBV7-8 with TRBJ2-1, with a tentative D call TRBD2 (5 bases). Germline assignment: CDR1 SGHVS and CDR2 FQNEAQ. CDR3 length: 14 residues. Trimming cost V 4 bases and J 0 bases, with 7 bases left between them. CDR3 sequence: CASSWRSSYNEQFF. The DNA for the CDR3 is TGTGCCAGCAGCTGGAGGAGCTCCTACAATGAGCAGTTCTTC.

The chain links TRBV10-3 to TRBJ2-7, with TRBD1 matching over 9 bases. After removal of 5 bases from V and 6 bases from J, the junction contained 8 bases not matched to a gene. This CDR3 has 14 amino acids. Germline V gives CDR1 ENHRY, CDR2 SYGVKD. CDR3 sequence: CAISKTPGQGEQYF. As DNA, the CDR3 is TGTGCCATCAGTAAGACTCCGGGACAGGGCGAGCAGTACTTC.

The chain combines TRBV5-6 with TRBJ1-6, with a tentative D call TRBD1 (5 bases). There are 15 residues in the CDR3. Germline values: CDR1 SGHDT, CDR2 YYEEEE. V gave up 6 bases and J gave up 3 bases, with 13 bases separating them. CDR3 loop: CASNAAGNYNSPLHF. As DNA, the CDR3 is TGTGCCAGCAACGCGGCAGGGAACTATAATTCACCCCTCCACTTT.

J is TRBJ2-2 and V is TRBV10-3; possible D gene TRBD1, 5 bases. Trimming removed 5 bases from V and 7 bases from J, with 14 bases in between. The CDR3 runs 14 residues. The germline gives CDR1 ENHRY, CDR2 SYGVKD. The CDR3 protein is CAISQGAFIGELFF. The CDR3 coding sequence is TGTGCCATCAGTCAAGGGGCCTTCATCGGGGAGCTGTTTTTT.

The rearrangement joins TRBV25-1 to TRBJ2-2; 10 bases line up with TRBD1. Germline CDR1 reads MGHDK; CDR2 reads SYGVNS. V shed 8 bases, J shed 7 bases, and the junction held 13 bases outside the gene matches. The CDR3 has 16 amino acids. The CDR3 DNA follows: TGTGCCAGCTGTTCCAGCGACAGGGGGCTTAACGGGGAGCTGTTTTTT. This gives the protein CASCSSDRGLNGELFF.

V usage is TRBV7-9 and J usage is TRBJ1-6; 7 bases agree with TRBD1. The V gene's germline CDR1 is SEHNR and CDR2 FQNEAQ (reference sequence). The ends lost 1 base at V and 6 bases at J; junction bases unmatched: 9. This CDR3 has 17 residues. This chain's CDR3 is CASSLVGRQGFNSPLHF. The CDR3 region has the DNA TGTGCCAGCAGCTTAGTGGGCCGACAGGGCTTTAATTCACCCCTCCACTTT.

This CDR3 is CASSLSGQTSSYNSPLHF. The CDR3 DNA reads as TGCGCCAGCAGCTTGTCCGGACAGACGAGCTCCTATAATTCACCCCTCCACTTT. V usage is TRBV5-1 and J usage is TRBJ1-6; TRBD1 is a possible D gene (6 bases). The ends were cut back, 1 base at V and 0 bases at J, with 14 bases in the middle. This CDR3 is built from 18 residues. Germline V gene lookup returns CDR1 SGHRS and CDR2 YFSETQ.

The V call is TRBV18, the J call TRBJ1-1, with TRBD1 matching 8 bases. V gave up 4 bases and J gave up 3 bases; unmatched junction bases: 4. Germline-derived CDR1 and CDR2 are KGHSH and LQKENI. The CDR3 has 14 residues. CDR3 in DNA: TGTGCCAGCTCACTTCAGGGACAGGACACTGAAGCTTTCTTT. Translating gives CASSLQGQDTEAFF.

The chain combines TRBV5-1 with TRBJ2-5; D gene unclear. This CDR3 region has 15 residues. Germline loops: CDR1 SGHRS, CDR2 YFSETQ. V dropped 1 base and J dropped 1 base, with 11 bases sitting between them. The chain's CDR3 is CASSLSAAAQETQYF. The CDR3, as DNA: TGCGCCAGCAGCTTGTCCGCGGCAGCCCAAGAGACCCAGTACTTC.

The chain recombines TRBV27 with TRBJ2-2; 7 bases agree with TRBD1. This CDR3 is 14 amino acids long. The J segment lost 6 bases and the V segment lost 2 bases, leaving 3 bases of the junction unmatched. The germline gives CDR1 MNHEY, CDR2 SMNVEV (reference sequence). In nucleotides, the CDR3 is TGTGCCAGCAGTTTACTAGGGGGCGCCGGGGAGCTGTTTTTT. This encodes CASSLLGGAGELFF.

The rearrangement links TRBV7-9 to TRBJ2-5; 8 bases are shared with TRBD2. This CDR3 is 17 amino acids long. CDR1 and CDR2 (germline): SEHNR, FQNEAQ (reference sequence). J gave up 5 bases and V 11 bases, and 22 bases lay outside the gene matches. CDR3 loop: CAAESGGPFQPRETQYF. DNA for the CDR3: TGTGCCGCAGAAAGCGGGGGCCCCTTTCAACCTCGTGAGACCCAGTACTTC. Drawing the rest from reference TRBV7-9 and TRBJ2-5, the complete variable domain is DTGVSQNPRHKITKRGQNVTFRCDPISEHNRLYWYRQTLGQGPEFLTYFQNEAQLEKSRLLSDRFSAERPKGSFSTLEIQRTEQGDSAMYLCAAESGGPFQPRETQYFGPGTRLLVL.

This clone was detected a few times. This rearrangement joins TRBV7-9 to TRBJ2-7; 8 positions match TRBD1. The V gene end was trimmed by 2 bases and the J gene end by 12 bases; junction bases not matched to a gene: 9. The V gene's germline CDR1 is SEHNR and CDR2 FQNEAQ (reference sequence). CDR3 length: 13 residues. Written as DNA, the CDR3 is TGTGCCAGCAGCTTAAGCCAGGGGGCGACTCTGTACTTC. Encoded protein: CASSLSQGATLYF. The full variable domain, completed using reference TRBV7-9 and TRBJ2-7, is DTGVSQNPRHKITKRGQNVTFRCDPISEHNRLYWYRQTLGQGPEFLTYFQNEAQLEKSRLLSDRFSAERPKGSFSTLEIQRTEQGDSAMYLCASSLSQGATLYFGPGTRLTVT.

The chain is built from TRBV29-1 and TRBJ2-3, with a possible D match to TRBD2 (5 bases). This CDR3 comprises 15 residues. The germline CDR1 and CDR2 sequences are SQVTM and ANQGSEA. Trimming cost V 3 bases and J 0 bases, with 13 bases left between them. In DNA form, the CDR3 reads TGCAGCGTTGAGCGGGCTGGAACTAGCACAGATACGCAGTATTTT. Protein: CSVERAGTSTDTQYF.

The gene calls are TRBV15 and TRBJ2-1, with 8 bases matching TRBD2. V lost 1 base and J lost 11; bases outside the gene matches: 13. This CDR3 region has 16 residues. In germline, CDR1 is LNHNV, CDR2 YYDKDF (reference sequence). This chain's CDR3 is CATSRVIAGSKAQQFF. In DNA form, the CDR3 reads TGTGCCACCAGCAGAGTGATAGCGGGGTCCAAAGCCCAGCAGTTCTTC.

The CDR3 coding sequence is TGCGCCAGCAGTCTAAATGGTGGGACAAGTTCCTACGAGCAGTACTTC. Protein product: CASSLNGGTSSYEQYF. The rearrangement links TRBV23-1 to TRBJ2-7, with a tentative D call TRBD1 (6 bases). TRBV23-1 is flagged as an ORF with uncertain function. Trimming stripped 4 bases from V and 1 base from J, with 17 bases between. The CDR3 has 16 amino acids.

CDR3 residues: CASSEGLSDTQYF. For the CDR3, the DNA is TGTGCCAGCAGCGAGGGACTATCAGATACGCAGTATTTT. V and J are TRBV7-2 and TRBJ2-3; TRBD2 aligns across 7 bases. This CDR3 region has 13 residues. The V and J ends lost 5 bases and 4 bases, in that order; junction bases with no gene match: 3. Germline CDR1 SGHTA, CDR2 FQGNSA. Together with reference TRBV7-2 and TRBJ2-3, the CDR3 gives the full variable domain: GAGVSQSPSNKVTEKGKDVELRCDPISGHTALYWYRQSLGQGLEFLIYFQGNSAPDKSGLPSDRFSAERTGGSVSTLTIQRTQQEDSAVYLCASSEGLSDTQYFGPGTRLTVL.

DNA of the CDR3: TGTGCCAGCAAAATGGGACAGGAGCCCTATGGCTACACCTTC. The encoded protein is CASKMGQEPYGYTF. V usage is TRBV6-5 and J usage is TRBJ1-2, with 8 bases aligning to TRBD1. The CDR3 sequence is 14 residues long. V dropped 7 bases and J dropped 4; count of bases not matched to a gene: 8. Germline lookup yields CDR1 MNHEY and CDR2 SVGAGI.